This T cell receptor (beta chain) emerged from a study of molecular identifiers for immune sequencing clone quantification (dated by TCRdb to the late 2010s). About the investigation overall: In a replicate experiment, RNA from around 20,000 or 100,000 naive CD8 T cells was split into five aliquots, four of which were sequenced. This methods study used CD8 T cells to benchmark TCR RNA copy counting and molecular-identifier clustering-based TCR repertoire sequencing (MIDCIRS). Findings and caveats that apply to the study as a whole: Without barcode sub-clustering, chimeric consensus sequences inflated TCR diversity; chimeras reached as high as 47%. Highly expanded clone sizes could be underestimated because identical TCR molecules may share a barcode. In CMV-specific effector cells, clones with more than 20 RNA copies accounted for over 99% of molecules, whereas in naive cells such clones accounted for under 1%. Spiked-in Jurkat TCR RNA equivalent to a single cell was reported to be detectable even among over 800,000 naive CD8 T cells. Naive libraries contained spiked-in Jurkat TCR RNA (roughly 10 copies' worth), which is not part of the donor repertoire. Modeling indicated approximately 3 TCR RNA copies recovered per cell, compared with around 11 by digital PCR, which implies a capture efficiency of approximately 29%.

Library preparation employed PCR. The listed sequencing device is NextSeq 500. Preparation of bulk TCR libraries followed a previously described approach, with the TCR primers listed in Table S5. Total RNA was purified with the Qiagen AllPrep DNA/RNA kit. Before any analysis, reads coming from multiple sequencing runs of the same library were combined into one pool. The published analysis was carried out like this. Only reads with exact TCR constant sequence were kept, trimmed to 150 nt, and grouped by their 12-nt molecular barcodes. Within each barcode group, reads were sub-clustered at a 15% Levenshtein threshold, and quality-weighted consensus sequences were built per RNA molecule. Non-functional sequences were filtered out, along with any lower-count sequence sitting one edit away from another sequence. On the basis of fitting two negative binomial distributions, barcode sub-clusters with fewer than 20% of the maximum read count were discarded. In-frame beta chains were kept once TCRdb had trimmed the public reads at Q25 with fastp and called clones with MiXCR. Here each entry gathers all rows of one CDR3 protein and keeps the most common genes and DNA. These V and J calls are TCRdb output, not the study's own analysis. This sample is represented by about 630,000 distinct CDR3 sequences; about 25% of them were singletons. 0.78% of the sample rests with the top ten.

This clonotype showed up many times. Its antigen is unknown. No much larger clone exists at a distance of one base, and base qualities are not known. Libraries of naive CD8 T cells were built from about 21,000 to 970,000 sorted cells, with 10%, 30% or 50% of the purified RNA used. On a BD FACSAria II, naive CD8 T cells were FACS-sorted as CD8+CD4-CCR7+CD45RA+ and collected into RLT Plus buffer. To test detection sensitivity, Jurkat RNA equal to under 13 TCR copies was added to samples of about 17,000-1,100,000 naive CD8 T cells. CD8 T cells were enriched using RosetteSep CD8+ T Cell Enrichment Cocktail and Ficoll-Paque, and the enriched cells then underwent ACK red cell lysis. The V end loses 5 bases and the J end loses 0 bases, and a stretch of 16 bases separates them. Including the terminal cysteine and phenylalanine, the CDR3 comprises 16 residues. Only the CDR3 portion is preserved as DNA: 48 bases, with reading frame beginning at the first base. Sequences DFQATT (CDR1) and SNEGSKA (CDR2) are obtained from the germline V gene (reference sequence).

The TCR sequence derives from a human donor in good health. Some libraries in this study had Jurkat cell RNA spiked in. The specimen sequenced was naive CD8+ T cells from blood, with Jurkat cell RNA spiked in. The sample's cell subset or site label is to be understood as: FACS-sorted CD8+CD4-CCR7+CD45RA+ naive T cells. Recombination connected TRBV20-1 to TRBJ1-4; matching of 5 bases hints at TRBD1 as the D gene. The CDR3 reads as follows: CSAPVGTASTNEKLFF. The nucleotides read TGCAGTGCTCCAGTGGGGACGGCCTCAACTAATGAAAAACTGTTTTTT.